The sample holds one count of the clone carrying this T cell receptor (beta chain). Method: immunoSEQ multiplex PCR; TCRdb's copy keeps in-frame clones and lacks some. This sample has roughly 230,000 clones, with about 86% found just once. The data were taken from a study of blood T cell repertoires in COVID-19. Germline assignment: CDR1 MNHEY and CDR2 SVGAGI. This CDR3 spans 11 amino acids. The ends were cut back, 6 bases at V and 4 bases at J, with 6 bases in the middle. The sequence came from a man aged 50 or older who had recovered from COVID-19. The sample consisted of PBMCs or T cells enriched from blood (not recorded which). J is TRBJ2-5 and V is TRBV6-5; no firm D call. The CDR3 region is CASSKRETQYF. For the CDR3, the DNA is TGTGCCAGCAGCAAGCGAGAGACCCAGTACTTC.